Given below is one T cell receptor (beta chain) in context. Its recognized antigen is unknown. No quality values exist for individual bases; no much larger clone is one base distant. The data belong to a study of blood T cell repertoires in COVID-19 (dated by TCRdb to about 2020). The study in broad terms: The collaborator samples originated in the United States, Italy and Spain and spanned the acute and convalescent phases of COVID-19. The samples were drawn from the first 160 participants of the ongoing ImmuneRACE study and from 1,200 or so subjects provided by 6 global collaborators. The prospective study material was composed of cDNA or gDNA derived from T cells, B-cell-depleted T cells, or PBMCs. Where available, HLA class I and class II types were taken from metadata supplied by the sample provider and were not determined by assay-based typing. The repertoires were made available in a free public database intended to serve as a resource for research on the immune response to SARS-CoV-2. Nearly every sample came with metadata listing a de-identified subject ID, COVID-19 status, age in years and sex. Deeply sampled blood TCRbeta repertoires from subjects exposed to, actively infected with, or recovered from COVID-19 were included in the dataset. Study-wide conclusions, independent of this receptor: The quantity of clinical and demographic metadata differed by source and by participant and was supplied without curation.

In the prospective study, participants were about 18 to 95 years old, resided in 24 geographic areas of the United States, and were enrolled through a virtual design. In the prospective study, cohorts were assigned on the basis of participant-reported clinical history obtained from a screening survey and a study questionnaire. Each participant in the prospective study had whole blood, serum and a nasopharyngeal or oropharyngeal swab collected by mobile phlebotomists. Prospective study participants could optionally give additional blood draws and questionnaires over an approximately 2-month period. Blood samples from the prospective study were shipped frozen or at room temperature prior to DNA extraction. TCRbeta CDR3 regions were amplified from genomic DNA by means of the immunoSEQ Assay, a bias-controlled multiplex PCR. The authors' pipeline ran thus. Within the assay, amplification of reference gene primers was used to estimate how many nucleated cells each sample contained. To quantify the absolute abundance of each unique TCRbeta CDR3 rearrangement, sequence reads were collapsed and filtered. For each sample, productive Simpson clonality was calculated as the square root of Simpson's diversity index over productive rearrangements. TCRdb mirrors the immuneACCESS table, restricted to in-frame sequences. Some clones are absent from its copies; in checked studies, under half trace to an unresolved V gene, and the reason for the others is unknown. That table is the source of V, J and clone size, and D and trimming were worked out from the DNA. The sample yields roughly 200,000 clones; about 82% were counted once. Of the sample, approximately 5% is held by the ten largest clones.

Germline trimming: 5 bases from V, 9 bases from J; junction bases outside gene matches: 13. Including the terminal cysteine and phenylalanine, the CDR3 comprises 15 residues. Of all the DNA, just the CDR3 is kept, 45 bases in frame from base 1. In the germline V gene (reference sequence), CDR1 corresponds to MNHEY and CDR2 to SMNVEV. This sequence was found in a man aged 35-49 years with acute COVID-19. The V gene is TRBV27 and the J gene is TRBJ2-1, with 7 bases aligning to TRBD2. Sequencing input: PBMCs or T cells enriched from blood (not recorded which). Here the CDR3 is given as CASSPLGGSSGEQFF. Read as DNA, the sequence is TGTGCCAGCAGTCCACTGGGCGGGAGTTCCGGTGAGCAGTTCTTC.